These T cell receptor beta chains were read from a single sample in a study of blood T cell repertoires in COVID-19. Libraries were prepared by immunoSEQ multiplex PCR; TCRdb keeps only in-frame clonotypes and omits some of them. The profile shows fewer than 350,000 clones, over 75% of them singletons. Source material: PBMCs or T cells enriched from blood (not recorded which). These receptors were obtained from a woman in her forties who had recovered from COVID-19. The CDR3 runs from the conserved cysteine through the conserved F or W. The D gene is left open where the match is weak. Clone size is stated in some rows and not others, as once, few, many or a class when expanded.

v_gene	abundance	d_gene	j_gene	CDR3nt	CDR3aa
TRBV6-6	-	TRBD2	TRBJ2-7	TGTGCCAGCGGGAGTTTTAGCGGGGGTGCCTACGAGCAGTACTTC	CASGSFSGGAYEQYF
TRBV27	-	-	TRBJ2-4	TGTGCCAGTAGGGGTAGGGGGTTAGCCAAAAACATTCAGTACTTC	CASRGRGLAKNIQYF
TRBV11-3	-	TRBD2	TRBJ2-1	TGTGCCAGCGGACTAGCGGTTCTCTACAATGAGCAGTTCTTC	CASGLAVLYNEQFF
TRBV5-6	-	-	TRBJ1-5	TGTGCCAGCAGCTTTTTAGGAGGCCAGCCCCAGCATTTT	CASSFLGGQPQHF
TRBV11-2	-	TRBD1	TRBJ1-3	TGTGCCAGCAGCTTCGGACAGGGCCCGGGAAACACCATATATTTT	CASSFGQGPGNTIYF
TRBV29-1	-	-	TRBJ1-1	TGCAGCGTTGTCGGAGGTTACACTGAAGCTTTCTTT	CSVVGGYTEAFF
TRBV5-4	-	-	TRBJ2-7	TGTGCCAGCAGCTTGGTAGGAGGCTACGAGCAGTACTTC	CASSLVGGYEQYF
TRBV9	many	TRBD2	TRBJ2-7	TGTGCCAGCAGCGTAGGGAGCGGGGCTAGCTCCTACGAGCAGTACTTC	CASSVGSGASSYEQYF
TRBV4-1	-	-	TRBJ2-7	TGCGCCAGCAGCCGAGACTCTCGCGCCATCTACGAGCAGTACTTC	CASSRDSRAIYEQYF
TRBV19	-	TRBD1	TRBJ2-1	TGTGCCAGTAGTTTGACAGGGGGCGAAAACAATGAGCAGTTCTTC	CASSLTGGENNEQFF
TRBV5-1	-	-	TRBJ2-3	TGCGCCAGCAGCTGGACGGACAGACCAGATACGCAGTATTTT	CASSWTDRPDTQYF
TRBV27	-	TRBD1	TRBJ2-7	TGTGCCAGCAGGATCACAGGGGGTCTCTACGAGCAGTACTTC	CASRITGGLYEQYF
TRBV18	-	-	TRBJ2-7	TGTGCCAGCTCACCAGGGACTCCCTACGAGCAGTACTTC	CASSPGTPYEQYF
TRBV6-4	-	-	TRBJ2-7	TGTGCCAGCAGTCTAGAGACTGGGTACGAGCAGTACTTC	CASSLETGYEQYF
TRBV11-2	few	TRBD1	TRBJ2-2	TGTGCCAGCACCAACAGGGGGCAACTCGGCACCGGGGAGCTGTTTTTT	CASTNRGQLGTGELFF
TRBV2	-	-	TRBJ2-7	TGTGCCAGCAGTGAAGGCGCCGAGCAGTACTTC	CASSEGAEQYF
TRBV5-4	-	TRBD1	TRBJ2-7	TGTGCCAGCAGCGTTACCGGGACAGGGGGCTGGGAGCAGTACTTC	CASSVTGTGGWEQYF
TRBV19	-	-	TRBJ1-5	TGTGCCAGTAGTGGTCGGGTTTCCTCTCGCAATCAGCCCCAGCATTTT	CASSGRVSSRNQPQHF
TRBV9	-	-	TRBJ2-5	TGTGCCAGCAGCGTAGATAGGCTAGCGAGGACCCAGTACTTC	CASSVDRLARTQYF
TRBV5-4	-	-	TRBJ2-7	TGTGCCAGCAGCTTGCGGCAGGGGAGCTACGAGCAGTACTTC	CASSLRQGSYEQYF
TRBV6-2/TRBV6-3	-	TRBD1	TRBJ1-5	TGTGCCAGCAGTTACACAGGGGGCGGCAATCAGCCCCAGCATTTT	CASSYTGGGNQPQHF
TRBV28	-	TRBD1	TRBJ1-2	TGTGCCAGCAGTTGGGGGGGGACAGGGGAAGGTGGCTACACCTTC	CASSWGGTGEGGYTF
TRBV5-1	-	-	TRBJ2-3	TGCGCCAGCAGCTTGGGGCAGGGGACCACAGATACGCAGTATTTT	CASSLGQGTTDTQYF
TRBV20-1	-	TRBD1	TRBJ1-4	TGCAGTGCTAGTTGGACAGGCCGTGAAAAACTGTTTTTT	CSASWTGREKLFF
TRBV5-5	few	TRBD1	TRBJ1-6	TGTGCCAGCAGCCGATCCGACCCGGGACAGGGAAATTCACCCCTCCACTTT	CASSRSDPGQGNSPLHF
TRBV24-1	-	TRBD1	TRBJ2-7	TGTGCCACCAGTGATTCGCTCGACAGGGGGCTGGGCGAGCAGTACTTC	CATSDSLDRGLGEQYF